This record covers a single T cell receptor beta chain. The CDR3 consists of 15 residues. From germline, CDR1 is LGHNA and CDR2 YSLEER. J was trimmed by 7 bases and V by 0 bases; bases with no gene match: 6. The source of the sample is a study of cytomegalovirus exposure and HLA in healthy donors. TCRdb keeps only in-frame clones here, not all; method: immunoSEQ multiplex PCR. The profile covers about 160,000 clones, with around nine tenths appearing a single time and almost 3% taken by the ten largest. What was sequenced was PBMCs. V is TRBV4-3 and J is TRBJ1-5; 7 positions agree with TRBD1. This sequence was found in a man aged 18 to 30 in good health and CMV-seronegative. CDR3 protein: CASSQEDRNGQPQHF. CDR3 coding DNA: TGCGCCAGCAGCCAAGAGGACAGGAATGGGCAGCCCCAGCATTTT.